A single sample is the source of the 21 T cell receptor beta chains below, sequenced in a study of T cell responses to AZD1222 COVID-19 vaccine (dated by TCRdb to the early 2020s). This specimen's time point label, per the study, means: about 28 days (+/-7) after the second vaccine dose. Receptor amplification or capture employed the immunoSEQ multiplex PCR assay. TCRdb mirrors the immuneACCESS table, restricted to in-frame sequences. Some clones are absent from its copies; in checked studies, under half trace to an unresolved V gene, and the reason for the others is unknown. The sample table lists about 150,000 clones, 92% of them with a count of one. The ten largest clones add up to about 3.3% of the sample. Sequenced here: peripheral blood, sampled 28 days after the second AZD1222 dose. These TCRs come from an adult who received the AZD1222 COVID-19 vaccine.

V gene TRBV29-1 combines with J gene TRBJ2-3; 12 bases fit TRBD2. V lost 6 bases and J lost 4; bases outside the gene matches: 8. Germline lookup yields CDR1 SQVTM and CDR2 ANQGSEA. The CDR3 covers 15 residues. CDR3: CSVDTSGRSSDTQYF. CDR3 coding DNA: TGCAGCGTCGATACTAGCGGGAGGTCCTCAGATACGCAGTATTTT.

The V call is TRBV24-1, the J call TRBJ1-5; D uncertain. This CDR3 has 14 residues. The germline V gene encodes CDR1 KGHDR and CDR2 SFDVKD. V gave up 0 bases and J gave up 3 bases, with 5 bases separating them. The CDR3 sequence is CATSDLPSNQPQHF. CDR3 sequence (DNA): TGTGCCACCAGTGATTTGCCCTCCAATCAGCCCCAGCATTTT.

The rearrangement links TRBV4-1 to TRBJ1-1; D gene uncertain. CDR1 is MGHRA and CDR2 is YSYEKL in the germline V gene. The CDR3 is 15 residues long. V lost 0 bases, J lost 0 bases, and 8 bases lay in between. In DNA, the CDR3 is TGCGCCAGCAGCCAAGAGGTGACAATGAACACTGAAGCTTTCTTT. It yields the protein CASSQEVTMNTEAFF.

This rearrangement joins TRBV19 to TRBJ1-1; weak D call: TRBD1 (5 bases). V lost 3 bases, J lost 4 bases, and 15 bases lay in between. The CDR3 loop spans 15 amino acids. CDR1 and CDR2 (germline): LNHDA, SQIVND (reference sequence). The CDR3 reads CASSMGQGIGTEAFF. The CDR3 DNA reads as TGTGCCAGTAGTATGGGTCAGGGAATCGGCACTGAAGCTTTCTTT.

This chain uses TRBV5-1 with TRBJ2-1; D is uncertain. Germline V CDR1 and CDR2: SGHRS, YFSETQ. CDR3 length equals 14 residues. The V end was cut by 2 bases, the J end by 3 bases, with 9 bases between. CDR3 DNA sequence: TGCGCCAGCAGCTTCGAGAATCGCTACAATGAGCAGTTCTTC. Protein: CASSFENRYNEQFF.

Comments on this clone: One end of the junction fails to match germline, which may point to a read error. The chain links TRBV6-5 to TRBJ1-1, with D hard to call. The germline CDR1 and CDR2 sequences are MNHEY and SVGAGI. This CDR3 is 14 amino acids long. This CDR3 is CAGSSGLWNTEAFF. The CDR3 region has the DNA TGTGCCGGCAGTTCCGGACTCTGGAACACTGAAGCTTTCTTT.

V and J are TRBV10-3 and TRBJ2-6; weak D call: TRBD2 (5 bases). The CDR3 is 18 residues long. V lost 8 bases, J lost 1 base, and 21 bases lay in between. Germline V CDR1 and CDR2: ENHRY, SYGVKD. CDR3 region: CAIPRRPGLPSGANVLTF. The CDR3 region has the DNA TGTGCCATCCCCCGAAGGCCAGGACTGCCTTCTGGGGCCAACGTCCTGACTTTC.

This clone was found a few times. The chain joins TRBV10-3 to TRBJ2-3; 8 bases fit TRBD1. Germline CDR1 and CDR2: ENHRY and SYGVKD. The CDR3 is made up of 15 amino acids. J gave up 0 bases and V 6 bases, and 5 bases lay outside the gene matches. Written as DNA, the CDR3 is TGTGCCATCAGCCCGACAGGGGCTAGCACAGATACGCAGTATTTT. This sequence encodes CAISPTGASTDTQYF.

This chain uses TRBV6-5 with TRBJ1-6, with TRBD1 as a possible D gene (5 bases). The length of the CDR3 is 13 residues. The ends were cut back, 8 bases at V and 8 bases at J, with 13 bases in the middle. Germline V CDR1 and CDR2: MNHEY, SVGAGI. CDR3 bases: TGTGCCAGCTGGGGGGGTCGGCATTCACCCCTCCACTTT. Its translation: CASWGGRHSPLHF.

The chain is built from TRBV4-3 and TRBJ2-7, with 7 nucleotides matching TRBD2. V lost 0 bases to trimming and J lost 1 base; unmatched junction nucleotides: 6. Germline V CDR1 and CDR2: LGHNA, YSLEER. The CDR3 has 16 amino acids. The CDR3 protein is CASSQDLGGGSYEQYF. The DNA of the CDR3 is TGCGCCAGCAGCCAAGATCTTGGGGGGGGGTCCTACGAGCAGTACTTC.

The gene calls are TRBV7-8 and TRBJ2-7; 7 positions agree with TRBD2. V shed 1 base and J 2 bases; nucleotides not matched to a gene: 11. There are 17 residues in the CDR3. Germline CDR1 is SGHVS and CDR2 is FQNEAQ. The CDR3 reads CASSLVSRGTAAYEQYF. For the CDR3, the DNA is TGTGCCAGCAGCTTAGTCTCGCGGGGGACTGCAGCCTACGAGCAGTACTTC.

The chain joins TRBV10-1 to TRBJ2-1; the match to TRBD1 covers 9 bases. Germline CDR1 is WNHNN and CDR2 is SYGVQD (reference sequence). The CDR3 is 15 residues long. Trimming cost V 1 base and J 7 bases; bases outside gene matches: 5. The CDR3 here is CASSEWDRVSNEQFF. CDR3 nucleotides: TGCGCCAGCAGTGAGTGGGACAGGGTGTCGAATGAGCAGTTCTTC.

V is TRBV7-3 and J is TRBJ2-1; D gene unclear. V was trimmed by 3 bases and J by 0 bases, leaving 9 bases between them. The CDR3 consists of 15 residues. Germline-derived CDR1 and CDR2 are SGHTA and FQGTGA. DNA for the CDR3: TGTGCCAGCAGCTTTACCCAAAGCTCCTACAATGAGCAGTTCTTC. Translation gives CASSFTQSSYNEQFF.

This CDR3 reads CASSLWNSGENEQFF. The CDR3 coding sequence is TGTGCCAGCAGTTTATGGAATAGCGGGGAGAATGAGCAGTTCTTC. This chain uses TRBV28 with TRBJ2-1, with 8 bases lining up with TRBD2. J gave up 7 bases and V 0 bases, and 5 bases lay outside the gene matches. The length of the CDR3 is 15 residues. Germline loops: CDR1 MDHEN, CDR2 SYDVKM.

The V call is TRBV3-1 (or the pseudogene TRBV3-2), the J call TRBJ2-1; 8 nucleotides align to TRBD2. The V gene's germline CDR1 is LGHDT and CDR2 YNNKEL (reference sequence). After removal of 1 base from V and 6 bases from J, the junction contained 14 bases not matched to a gene. This CDR3 spans 18 amino acids. Here the CDR3 reads CASSQVVTGGGSFNEQFF. Here the CDR3 DNA reads TGTGCCAGCAGCCAAGTCGTAACGGGAGGGGGGAGTTTCAATGAGCAGTTCTTC.

The chain is built from TRBV7-2 and TRBJ1-1, with D uncertain. The CDR3 spans 14 residues. V lost 5 bases to trimming and J lost 1 base, with 11 bases between them. In germline, CDR1 is SGHTA, CDR2 FQGNSA. This CDR3 is CASSPWSENTEAFF. The CDR3 bases are TGTGCCAGCAGCCCATGGTCTGAGAACACTGAAGCTTTCTTT.

This clone was seen only once. The rearrangement links TRBV6-1 to TRBJ1-5; a possible D gene is TRBD1 (5 bases). Trimming removed 0 bases from V and 4 bases from J, with 19 bases in between. CDR1 and CDR2 from the germline V gene are MNHNS and SASEGT. The CDR3 covers 18 residues. CDR3 bases: TGTGCCAGCAGTGAAGCCTACCTTTTTATCGGGGGGAATCAGCCCCAGCATTTT. Translated, it gives CASSEAYLFIGGNQPQHF.

This chain links TRBV7-9 with TRBJ1-5; TRBD1 aligns across 7 bases. The length of the CDR3 is 13 residues. The J segment lost 7 bases and the V segment lost 5 bases, leaving 5 bases of the junction unmatched. The germline gives CDR1 SEHNR, CDR2 FQNEAQ (reference sequence). The CDR3 nucleotides are TGTGCCAGCAGCACCGACAGGGCCCAGCCCCAGCATTTT. This sequence encodes CASSTDRAQPQHF.

The rearrangement joins TRBV7-2 to TRBJ1-3; D unresolved. The CDR3 has 16 residues. V lost 5 bases and J lost 1, with 15 bases in between. Germline-derived CDR1 and CDR2 are SGHTA and FQGNSA. DNA of the CDR3: TGTGCCAGCAGCCGCAACCCGCCGGAGTCTGGAAACACCATATATTTT. Its translation: CASSRNPPESGNTIYF.

The chain links TRBV28 to TRBJ2-7, with 8 nucleotides matching TRBD1. V gave up 7 bases and J gave up 3 bases; unmatched junction bases: 8. The CDR3 has 14 residues. The germline CDR1 and CDR2 sequences are MDHEN and SYDVKM. The CDR3 loop is CASTGQGGDYEQYF. In nucleotides, the CDR3 is TGTGCCAGCACCGGACAGGGTGGGGACTACGAGCAGTACTTC.

CDR3 in DNA: TGTGCCAGCAGCGCTTCCCAAGAGACCCAGTACTTC. It is translated as CASSASQETQYF. The rearrangement joins TRBV9 to TRBJ2-5, with D unresolved. Germline assignment: CDR1 SGDLS and CDR2 YYNGEE. Between the trimmed V and J ends, which lost 3 bases and 1 base, there was a span of 4 bases. The CDR3 runs 12 residues. The full variable domain, with the rest looked up from reference TRBV9 and TRBJ2-5, is DSGVTQTPKHLITATGQRVTLRCSPRSGDLSVYWYQQSLDQGLQFLIQYYNGEERAKGNILERFSAQQFPDLHSELNLSSLELGDSALYFCASSASQETQYFGPGTRLLVL.